The 19 T cell receptor beta chains presented below share a single source sample, sequenced in a study of long-term antiretroviral therapy in people with HIV. Version v3.0 of the immunoSEQ assay was performed at survey level. Assay: immunoSEQ multiplex PCR; the TCRdb copy retains only in-frame clones and omits some. The table lists more than 20,000 clones, more than 70% of them singletons. Sequencing used unsorted PBMCs, obtained around 2.4 years after starting antiretroviral therapy. These receptors were obtained from a middle-aged man with HIV.

This sequence joins TRBV6-1 and TRBJ2-3; no clear D. Germline loops: CDR1 MNHNS, CDR2 SASEGT. This CDR3 is built from 13 residues. V was cut by 1 base and J by 2 bases, with 4 bases left in between. The CDR3 bases are TGTGCCAGCAGTGAAGTGGTCACAGATACGCAGTATTTT. Its protein is CASSEVVTDTQYF.

This chain connects TRBV6-6 to TRBJ2-5, with 7 bases identical to TRBD2. Per the germline V gene, CDR1 is MNHNY and CDR2 is SVGAGI (reference sequence). CDR3 length equals 16 residues. Trimming at V came to 7 bases and at J to 5 bases, leaving 16 bases not matched to a gene. The CDR3 DNA is TGTGCCAGCACACAAGGCCGGGACTATGCTCTCGAGACCCAGTACTTC. Residues: CASTQGRDYALETQYF.

The CDR3 region is CASTRGVSPNYGYTF. The CDR3, as DNA: TGTGCCAGCACCCGGGGGGTCAGTCCTAACTATGGCTACACCTTC. The J gene is TRBJ1-2, the V gene TRBV5-6; weak D call: TRBD1 (5 bases). Trimming cost V 6 bases and J 0 bases, with 15 bases left between them. The CDR3 spans 15 residues. Germline CDR1 SGHDT, CDR2 YYEEEE.

The chain has TRBV19 and TRBJ1-5; D might be TRBD1 (5 bases). This CDR3 is built from 12 residues. Germline V CDR1 and CDR2: LNHDA, SQIVND (reference sequence). The V gene lost 6 bases and the J gene lost 6 bases, with 9 bases spanning the gap. The CDR3 region has the DNA TGTGCCAGTAGGGACAAGGTTCAGCCCCAGCATTTT. Protein: CASRDKVQPQHF.

The V call is TRBV27, the J call TRBJ2-7, with 9 bases that match TRBD2. The CDR3 sequence is 16 residues long. With V trimmed by 3 bases and J by 5 bases, 11 bases remained unmatched. CDR1 and CDR2 (germline): MNHEY, SMNVEV (reference sequence). The CDR3 DNA is TGTGCCAGCAGTTTGCTAGGGACTAGCATTTACAACGAGCAGTACTTC. Translating gives CASSLLGTSIYNEQYF.

The rearrangement joins TRBV4-3 to TRBJ2-2, with D unclear. The germline V gene encodes CDR1 LGHNA and CDR2 YSLEER. V was clipped by 0 bases and J by 0 bases, with 11 bases between them. The CDR3 totals 17 residues. Written as DNA, the CDR3 is TGCGCCAGCAGCCAAGAGGTCGCTGCAGCGAACACCGGGGAGCTGTTTTTT. Translating gives CASSQEVAAANTGELFF.

The gene calls are TRBV11-2 and TRBJ1-1; D perhaps matches TRBD1 (5 bases). The V gene's germline CDR1 is SGHAT and CDR2 FQNNGV. The germline V and J ends were trimmed by 3 bases and 1 base, with 12 bases remaining between them. CDR3 length: 15 amino acids. CDR3 bases: TGTGCCAGCAGCTTTATAGGGGTAGGGAACACTGAAGCTTTCTTT. Its protein product is CASSFIGVGNTEAFF.

This clone was recorded only once. The chain uses TRBV28 and TRBJ2-7; 7 bases align to TRBD2. Losses at the gene ends were 4 bases for V and 1 base for J; bases not matched to a gene: 4. The CDR3 extends over 14 amino acids. Germline assignment: CDR1 MDHEN and CDR2 SYDVKM. The DNA of the CDR3 is TGTGCCAGCAGTTCCGGGACTAAGTCCTACGAGCAGTACTTC. Translation: CASSSGTKSYEQYF.

The V call is TRBV5-1, the J call TRBJ2-1; 11 bases are a match to TRBD2. CDR1 is SGHRS, CDR2 YFSETQ, per germline. V lost 1 base and J lost 8; bases outside the gene matches: 2. There are 14 residues in the CDR3. In nucleotides, the CDR3 is TGCGCCAGCAGCTTGACTAGCGGGAGCGATGAGCAGTTCTTC. It translates to CASSLTSGSDEQFF.

The rearrangement uses TRBV7-2 and TRBJ1-5; no clear D. The V end lost 4 bases, the J end lost 2 bases, and 12 bases lay between the germline ends. Germline V gives CDR1 SGHTA, CDR2 FQGNSA. The CDR3 runs 15 residues. The CDR3 bases are TGTGCCAGCAGCTCCACCCCGGGTGGCAATCAGCCCCAGCATTTT. Its translation is CASSSTPGGNQPQHF.

The chain's CDR3 is CASSPLDSSYNEQFF. The CDR3 bases are TGTGCCAGCAGCCCCCTAGACAGCTCCTACAATGAGCAGTTCTTC. The chain is built from TRBV9 and TRBJ2-1, with D perhaps TRBD1 (5 bases). Germline CDR1 is SGDLS and CDR2 is YYNGEE. V was clipped by 4 bases and J by 0 bases, with 11 bases between them. This CDR3 has 15 residues. Drawing the rest from reference TRBV9 and TRBJ2-1, the complete variable domain is DSGVTQTPKHLITATGQRVTLRCSPRSGDLSVYWYQQSLDQGLQFLIQYYNGEERAKGNILERFSAQQFPDLHSELNLSSLELGDSALYFCASSPLDSSYNEQFFGPGTRLTVL.

The chain uses TRBV28 and TRBJ1-4; D is possibly TRBD1 (6 bases). The germline V gene has CDR1 MDHEN and CDR2 SYDVKM. The CDR3 runs to 15 residues. The germline V and J ends were trimmed by 1 base and 1 base, with 7 bases remaining between them. The CDR3 reads CASSLLGGTNEKLFF. The CDR3, as DNA: TGTGCCAGCAGTTTATTAGGGGGAACTAATGAAAAACTGTTTTTT. Full variable domain (outside the CDR3, taken from reference TRBV28 and TRBJ1-4): DVKVTQSSRYLVKRTGEKVFLECVQDMDHENMFWYRQDPGLGLRLIYFSYDVKMKEKGDIPEGYSVSREKKERFSLILESASTNQTSMYLCASSLLGGTNEKLFFGSGTQLSVL.

This sequence joins TRBV11-3 and TRBJ2-7; 7 positions match TRBD2. The CDR3 covers 15 residues. Per germline, CDR1 SGHNT and CDR2 YENEEA. Losses at the gene ends were 11 bases for V and 3 bases for J; bases not matched to a gene: 16. In DNA, the CDR3 is TGTGCCCTGACGAGACTAGCAGAGCGTTTCTACGAGCAGTACTTC. Protein product: CALTRLAERFYEQYF.

This clone occurred once. This rearrangement joins TRBV28 to TRBJ2-7; 13 bases match TRBD2. Germline V lookup: CDR1 MDHEN, CDR2 SYDVKM. This CDR3 contains 15 residues. J gave up 4 bases and V 5 bases, and 5 bases lay outside the gene matches. The CDR3 loop is CASSPGTSGIYEQYF. The DNA for the CDR3 is TGTGCCAGCAGTCCCGGGACTAGCGGGATTTACGAGCAGTACTTC. Drawing the rest from reference TRBV28 and TRBJ2-7, the complete variable domain is DVKVTQSSRYLVKRTGEKVFLECVQDMDHENMFWYRQDPGLGLRLIYFSYDVKMKEKGDIPEGYSVSREKKERFSLILESASTNQTSMYLCASSPGTSGIYEQYFGPGTRLTVT.

This clone was picked up one time. The chain joins TRBV5-3 to TRBJ1-1; TRBD1 is a possible D gene (5 bases). Being an ORF, TRBV5-3 has a function that is uncertain. The CDR3 totals 18 residues. Deletions cut 0 bases from V and 3 bases from J, with 21 bases between. CDR3 DNA sequence: TGTGCCAGAAGCTTGGGGGGTGGAGTGGGACGGGATGACACTGAAGCTTTCTTT. It is translated as CARSLGGGVGRDDTEAFF.

This sequence joins TRBV5-1 and TRBJ2-5, with D possibly being TRBD2 (6 bases). The CDR3 is 14 amino acids. Trimming shortened V by 3 bases and J by 4 bases, and 13 bases separated the two germline ends. CDR1 SGHRS and CDR2 YFSETQ come from the germline V gene. Here the CDR3 reads CASSSKLGGETQYF. The DNA for the CDR3 is TGCGCCAGCAGCTCTAAACTCGGGGGAGAGACCCAGTACTTC.

The chain has TRBV27 and TRBJ2-3; D not certain. The CDR3 totals 12 residues. The germline V gene encodes CDR1 MNHEY and CDR2 SMNVEV (reference sequence). V shed 3 bases and J shed 1 base, with 2 bases lying between them. The CDR3 reads CASSLGTDTQYF. The CDR3, as DNA: TGTGCCAGCAGTTTGGGCACAGATACGCAGTATTTT.

In DNA form, the CDR3 reads TGTGCCAGCAGCTTGGCTCCGGACAGCTCCTACGAGCAGTACTTC. Translated: CASSLAPDSSYEQYF. The chain has TRBV5-6 and TRBJ2-7, with a tentative D call TRBD1 (6 bases). The germline V gene encodes CDR1 SGHDT and CDR2 YYEEEE. CDR3 size: 15 residues. The V end lost 0 bases, the J end lost 0 bases, and 10 bases lay between the germline ends.

The chain carries TRBV19 and TRBJ2-7, with a weak D call TRBD2 (5 bases). This CDR3 is 11 amino acids long. V gave up 3 bases and J gave up 6 bases, with 6 bases separating them. Germline CDR1 is LNHDA and CDR2 is SQIVND (reference sequence). The CDR3 reads CASSIEGEQYF. Here the CDR3 DNA reads TGTGCCAGTAGTATTGAGGGCGAGCAGTACTTC. Variable domain in full (rest from reference TRBV19 and TRBJ2-7): DGGITQSPKYLFRKEGQNVTLSCEQNLNHDAMYWYRQDPGQGLRLIYYSQIVNDFQKGDIAEGYSVSREKKESFPLTVTSAQKNPTAFYLCASSIEGEQYFGPGTRLTVT.